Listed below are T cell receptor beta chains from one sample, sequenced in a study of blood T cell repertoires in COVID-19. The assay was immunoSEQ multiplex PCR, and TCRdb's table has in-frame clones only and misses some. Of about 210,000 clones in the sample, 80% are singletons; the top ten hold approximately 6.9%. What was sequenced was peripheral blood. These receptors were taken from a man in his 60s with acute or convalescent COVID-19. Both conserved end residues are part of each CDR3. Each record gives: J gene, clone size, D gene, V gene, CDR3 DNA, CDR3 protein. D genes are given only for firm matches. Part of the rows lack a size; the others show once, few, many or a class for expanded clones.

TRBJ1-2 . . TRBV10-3 TGTGCCATCAGTGATTCGGGGGAGGCTGGCTACACCTTC CAISDSGEAGYTF
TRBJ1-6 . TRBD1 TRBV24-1 TGTGCCACCAGTGATTCCAGGGGGACAGGGAGTTCACCCCTCCACTTT CATSDSRGTGSSPLHF
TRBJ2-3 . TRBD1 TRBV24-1 TGTGCCACCAGTGATCGGACAGGTAACTCCGATACGCAGTATTTT CATSDRTGNSDTQYF
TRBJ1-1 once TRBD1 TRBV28 TGTGCCAGCACCACCTCCGGGACAGGGGGCGTGGGAGCTTTCTTT CASTTSGTGGVGAFF
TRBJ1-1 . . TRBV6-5 TGTGCCAGCAACTTCAGGGCCATGAACACTGAAGCTTTCTTT CASNFRAMNTEAFF
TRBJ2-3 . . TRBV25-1 TGTGCCAGCAGTGACAGGGCTCTTTCGGATACGCAGTATTTT CASSDRALSDTQYF
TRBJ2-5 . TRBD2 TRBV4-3 TGCGCCAGCAGCCAAGGCCGCGGGGGGGCCGAGACCCAGTACTTC CASSQGRGGAETQYF
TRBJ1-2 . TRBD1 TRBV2 TGTGCCAGCAGTGAGTCGGGACAGACCCCCTATGGCTACACCTTC CASSESGQTPYGYTF
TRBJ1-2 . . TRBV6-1 TGTGCCAGCAGTCGGGGGGCCAGGGATGGCTACACCTTC CASSRGARDGYTF
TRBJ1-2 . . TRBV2 TGTGCCAGCAGTCCAGACAGTAACTATGGCTACACCTTC CASSPDSNYGYTF
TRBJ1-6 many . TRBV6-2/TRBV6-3 TGTGCCAGCAGTTATCGGGAGTCACCCCTCCACTTT CASSYRESPLHF
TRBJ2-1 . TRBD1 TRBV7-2 TGTGCCAGCAGCATAAAGACAGGGGCCTACAATGAGCAGTTCTTC CASSIKTGAYNEQFF